Following are 13 T cell receptor beta chains from one sample sequenced in a study of response to subunit inactivated influenza vaccine. TCRdb reprocessed the RT-PCR reads via MiXCR and lists one record per CDR3 protein. The sample shows approximately 500,000 distinct CDR3 sequences, 10% to 15% of them seen only once. The specimen was PBMCs from blood, collected about 40 days after vaccination. Receptors were obtained from a man between 50 and 59 years old who received an inactivated influenza vaccine.

The rearrangement links TRBV7-9 to TRBJ2-7, with TRBD1 matching over 9 bases. CDR3 length: 17 amino acids. Looked up from germline, CDR1 is SEHNR and CDR2 is FQNEAQ (reference sequence). After removal of 1 base from V and 1 base from J, the junction contained 8 bases not matched to a gene. Here the CDR3 DNA reads TGTGCCAGCAGCTTAGACGGGCGCGGGACAGGGTCCTACGAGCAGTACTTC. Translation gives CASSLDGRGTGSYEQYF.

The table lists this clonotype with a few counts. The chain employs TRBV20-1 and TRBJ2-7; 8 bases agree with TRBD2. Germline V gene lookup returns CDR1 DFQATT and CDR2 SNEGSKA (reference sequence). V lost 4 bases, J lost 4 bases, and 6 bases stayed unmatched. The CDR3 is made up of 13 amino acids. The DNA of the CDR3 is TGCAGTGCTACGGGACTAGGCGATTACGAGCAGTACTTC. Its protein is CSATGLGDYEQYF.

This clonotype was observed many times. The chain couples TRBV7-6 to TRBJ2-1; D call uncertain. Germline V gene lookup returns CDR1 SGHVS and CDR2 FNYEAQ. V shed 6 bases and J shed 6 bases, with 12 bases lying between them. This CDR3 has 13 residues. As DNA, the CDR3 is TGTGCCAGCAGTTCTGTAGGCCTCAATGAGCAGTTCTTC. Its translation: CASSSVGLNEQFF. The whole variable domain, remainder taken from reference TRBV7-6 and TRBJ2-1, is GAGVSQSPRYKVTKRGQDVALRCDPISGHVSLYWYRQALGQGPEFLTYFNYEAQQDKSGLPNDRFSAERPEGSISTLTIQRTEQRDSAMYRCASSSVGLNEQFFGPGTRLTVL.

This clonotype was detected many times. V gene TRBV12-3 or TRBV12-4 combines with J gene TRBJ2-2, with 7 bases that match TRBD1. V was clipped by 6 bases and J by 4 bases; unmatched bases: 11. This CDR3 contains 16 residues. CDR3 DNA sequence: TGTGCCAGCAGGGGACACAGGGGTGAGGGCACCGGGGAGCTGTTTTTT. Its protein is CASRGHRGEGTGELFF.

This clonotype was counted only a few times. The CDR3 reads CASSLGLAGLNEQFF. DNA for the CDR3: TGTGCCAGCAGCTTAGGACTAGCGGGATTGAATGAGCAGTTCTTC. The chain recombines TRBV7-6 with TRBJ2-1; 11 nucleotides match TRBD2. The junction had 3 bases not matched to a gene; V was cut back by 1 base and J by 7 bases. The CDR3 totals 15 residues. Germline assignment: CDR1 SGHVS and CDR2 FNYEAQ.

The chain uses TRBV10-3 and TRBJ2-1, with a possible D match to TRBD2 (5 bases). V shed 3 bases and J shed 2 bases, with 17 bases lying between them. The length of the CDR3 is 17 residues. Germline V gene sequence: CDR1 ENHRY, CDR2 SYGVKD. The CDR3 DNA reads TGTGCCATCAGTGAACCTGTCGAGCTAGCCCCCTACAATGAGCAGTTCTTC. This gives the protein CAISEPVELAPYNEQFF.

V usage is TRBV20-1 and J usage is TRBJ2-2, with D perhaps TRBD1 (5 bases). Germline V lookup: CDR1 DFQATT, CDR2 SNEGSKA (reference sequence). The germline V and J ends were trimmed by 5 bases and 5 bases, with 9 bases remaining between them. The CDR3 is made up of 12 amino acids. For the CDR3, the DNA is TGCAGTGCTGCCGACAGTACCGGGGAGCTGTTTTTT. Its translation: CSAADSTGELFF.

This clonotype was found a few times. Given a much more abundant clone one base away, this may be a read error. V gene TRBV25-1 combines with J gene TRBJ1-1; TRBD1 agrees at 7 bases. The ends lost 5 bases at V and 6 bases at J; junction bases unmatched: 3. This CDR3 spans 12 amino acids. Per germline, CDR1 MGHDK and CDR2 SYGVNS. CDR3 coding DNA: TGTGCCAGCAGTTCCGGACAGGCTGAAGCTTTCTTT. It encodes CASSSGQAEAFF.

This clonotype was counted between two and nine times. This chain connects TRBV7-8 to TRBJ1-6; D is undetermined. CDR1 SGHVS and CDR2 FQNEAQ come from the germline V gene. Between the trimmed V and J ends, which lost 5 bases and 6 bases, there was a span of 20 bases. The CDR3 has 17 amino acids. CDR3 nucleotides: TGTGCCAGCAGCCCCCTGTATTCGGCTTCGCCTAATTCACCCCTCCACTTT. As protein: CASSPLYSASPNSPLHF.

This rearrangement joins TRBV5-1 to TRBJ2-2; 8 positions agree with TRBD1. This CDR3 contains 15 residues. With V trimmed by 1 base and J by 3 bases, 2 bases remained unmatched. CDR1 is SGHRS and CDR2 is YFSETQ in the germline V gene. The CDR3 region has the DNA TGCGCCAGCAGCTTGATGACAGGGGACACCGGGGAGCTGTTTTTT. Protein sequence: CASSLMTGDTGELFF.

CDR3 sequence: CASSQGAGRITNTGELFF. CDR3 bases: TGTGCCAGCAGCCAAGGCGCAGGCAGGATAACGAACACCGGGGAGCTGTTTTTT. This sequence joins TRBV3-1 and TRBJ2-2; no reliable D call. V was trimmed by 1 base and J by 0 bases, leaving 15 bases between them. The CDR3 has 18 residues. Germline CDR1 is LGHDT and CDR2 is YNNKEL (reference sequence).

This clonotype has a handful of counts. The chain carries TRBV5-1 and TRBJ2-7, with 11 bases that match TRBD2. Germline CDR1 reads SGHRS; CDR2 reads YFSETQ. The junction had 12 bases not matched to a gene; V was cut back by 4 bases and J by 0 bases. The CDR3 spans 18 residues. The CDR3 DNA sequence: TGCGCCAGCAGCACGCTCGGGACTAGCGGCTTGGTCTCCTACGAGCAGTACTTC. As protein: CASSTLGTSGLVSYEQYF.

This rearrangement joins TRBV20-1 to TRBJ2-3; 14 bases align to TRBD2. Germline-derived CDR1 and CDR2 are DFQATT and SNEGSKA (reference sequence). Trimming removed 2 bases from V and 4 bases from J; junction bases left unmatched: 2. The CDR3 consists of 15 residues. CDR3 in DNA: TGCAGTGCTAGAAGGACTAGCGGGAGGTCAGATACGCAGTATTTT. Protein product: CSARRTSGRSDTQYF.